This T cell receptor (beta chain) derives from a study of regulatory T cells in long-lasting Graves disease (dated by TCRdb to the early 2020s). About the investigation overall: Newly diagnosed Graves' disease patients had taken antithyroid drugs for less than 3 months. Patients with persistent Graves' disease were compared with patients with newly diagnosed Graves' disease using TCR sequencing and RNA sequencing of peripheral blood. The study took place in China and was registered as a clinical trial. A total of about 33 samples underwent TCR sequencing: about 13 from persistent and approximately 20 from newly diagnosed Graves' disease patients. Here is what the overall study found, with its caveats: Only peripheral blood was studied, because thyroid tissue, the primary lesion, was inaccessible. As a limitation, the authors acknowledged that the small sample size may reduce accuracy. Sequencing and analysis were limited to the TCR beta chain. Compared with newly diagnosed patients, patients with persistent Graves' disease had lower TCR Shannon entropy and fewer highly expanded clones, which suggests clonal expansion. Patients with persistent disease shared more public clonotypes (approximately 2,500) than newly diagnosed patients did (approximately 970). Preferential use of TRBV28, TRBJ1-2 and TRBJ2-5 was observed in persistent disease, whereas TRBV20-1 and TRBJ2-1 were favored in newly diagnosed disease.

The method was multiplex PCR. Sequenced using an Illumina HiSeq 4000. To build TCR beta libraries, CDR3 regions were amplified by Arm-PCR using iRepertoire HTBI primers. Gel purification was performed on PCR products prior to sequencing. In the source study's methods: Gene usage analysis of CDR3 amino acid clonotypes used the 60 to 75 TRBV and around 14 TRBJ segments found across samples. COPE and FqMerger were used to merge the filtered high-quality paired reads into contigs. BLAST was used to align contigs to the IMGT TRBV, TRBD and TRBJ reference genes, and CDR3 was defined following IMGT. Any clonotype with a frequency above 0.1% was classified as a highly expanded clone. Shannon entropy served as the measure of repertoire diversity, while the Gini coefficient captured V-J evenness. Public clonotypes were defined as clonotypes shared by more than one individual. TCRdb's own reprocessing of the public reads used fastp at Q25 and MiXCR and kept productive beta chains. Rows are combined by CDR3 protein, so each entry shows the most common genes and DNA. The V and J calls shown here were made by TCRdb, not taken from the authors' results. This sample lists hundreds of thousands of distinct CDR3 sequences; approximately 15% were detected once. Around 19% of the sample is held by the ten biggest clonotypes.

The meaning of the sample's time point label: newly diagnosed GD, antithyroid drugs for less than 3 months. For both TCR sequencing and RNA sequencing, RNA was extracted from PBMCs in TRIzol. The diagnosis of Graves' disease followed American Thyroid Association guidelines. Patients for the study were recruited at an endocrinology department in Xi'an, China. From each patient, 7.5 to 9.5 milliliters of peripheral blood was collected into an EDTA anticoagulant tube. Ficoll Paque Plus density gradient separation was used to isolate PBMCs, and no further T cell sorting was done. An Agilent 2100 Bioanalyzer and agarose gel were used to check RNA quality, and a NanoDrop 2000 was used to measure RNA concentration. The CDR1 and CDR2 encoded by the germline V gene are MDHEN and SYDVKM. Including the terminal cysteine and phenylalanine, the CDR3 comprises 12 residues. The retained sequence is limited to the CDR3, 36 bases, with the frame set at the first base. V loses 9 bases, J loses 5 bases, and the germline ends lie 11 bases apart.

This clonotype showed up many times. The target of this receptor is not known. No qualities accompany the bases; no much larger clone lies one base away. These data also featured in a second study, about T cells in Graves' hyperthyroidism and ophthalmopathy. Reported in the second study: Stable Graves' hyperthyroidism was defined as the absence of progression to ophthalmopathy over 18 months of follow-up. Hyperthyroidism patients were newly diagnosed, had a disease duration of under 2 months, and were aged 18 to 65 years. Patients with uncontrolled infections, other autoimmune diseases, pregnancy or lactation were excluded. Diagnoses relied on clinical symptoms, serum thyroxine and TRAb, thyroid ultrasound and orbital computed tomography. The TCR CDR3 was subjected to a first round of RT-PCR using the HTBI primer set and the Qiagen OneStep RT-PCR kit. Most expanded thyroid clonotypes (frequency above 0.001) were also detected in blood, suggesting blood repertoires may reflect thyroid immune responses. In cross-validation, a model built on a 13 V-J signature told ophthalmopathy apart from stable hyperthyroidism with under 90% sensitivity and roughly 82% specificity, and in testing the same model reached 80%/75%. In validation, progression to ophthalmopathy was predicted by the model with nearly 71% sensitivity and 72% to 85% specificity, a median of around 6.5 months before onset. To identify distinguishing TCR V-J signatures, a discovery cohort of 95 to 100 patients was used, comprising 40 to 45 with Graves' ophthalmopathy and approximately 57 with stable Graves' hyperthyroidism. Prospective prediction of ophthalmopathy was tested in an independent validation cohort consisting of under 20 hyperthyroidism patients and some 17 patients who later progressed to ophthalmopathy. The roughly 91 discovery patients were randomly divided into training and test sets at a 7:3 ratio. In addition, the study compared T-cell repertoires in thyroid tissue and in blood from roughly 6 Graves' hyperthyroidism patients. After sampling, hyperthyroidism patients received methimazole starting at 30 mg daily, and ophthalmopathy patients received high-dose intravenous methylprednisolone. Libraries were constructed in a second round of multiplex PCR, after which size selection and purification were performed. Paired-end sequencing of the libraries was performed with 100 bp reads on an Illumina HiSeq2000. SOAPnuke was used to process the raw data, throwing out any read that contained adapters or uncalled bases, had a mean Phred below 15, or lacked an exact constant-primer or identifier match. COPE v1.2.5 was used to merge high-quality paired reads, and clonotypes were defined as unique nucleotide sequences. Clonotypes were aligned to IMGT TRBV, TRBD and TRBJ reference segments using MiTCR v1.1. Analysis was restricted to V-J combinations with a frequency above 0.0001, which covered 99.2% of repertoires. A TCS score was defined as the ratio between F50 (clonal expansion) and ExV (chaos), using BLOSUM62-based TCRdist between CDR3 peptides within each V-J. Welch's t-statistics and random forest reduced approximately 520 V-J features to 13, which were used in a naive Bayes classifier (R e1071). No statistical method was used to fix the sample size in advance, and group allocation was not hidden from the investigators. The paper describes TCR Vbeta CDR3 sequencing of fewer than 150 peripheral blood samples, made up of fewer than 50 ophthalmopathy patients, approximately 73 hyperthyroidism patients and some 17 progressor patients.

The rearrangement combines TRBV28 with TRBJ1-5, with the D gene call left open. This TCR derives from a young woman with Graves disease. Donor details come from another sample of the same person, matched by shared clones. Sequencing used peripheral blood mononuclear cells (PBMCs), obtained at new diagnosis, from a patient treated with antithyroid drugs. The CDR3 reads CASTLGYQPQHF. The nucleotide sequence is TGTGCCAGTACCTTGGGGTATCAGCCCCAGCATTTT.